This T cell receptor (beta chain) comes out of a study of shared clonotypes between healthy human individuals. The CDR3 length is 14 residues. Germline CDR1 and CDR2: SGHRS and YFSETQ. V was clipped by 5 bases and J by 6 bases, with 16 bases between them. This clone has only one observation. The authors distributed each subset's genomic DNA evenly over several immunoSEQ plates. Sorted-subset replicate PCRs used 200 ng DNA, about 30,000 T cell genomes. Method: immunoSEQ multiplex PCR; TCRdb's copy keeps in-frame clones and lacks some. The table records nearly 1,000,000 clones, about 80% of them present only once. Within Nashville, Tennessee resided all donors, each a Caucasian adult.

This chain connects TRBV5-1 to TRBJ2-3; D call uncertain. This sequence was found in a man between 18 and 29 years old in good health. Sequenced material: memory CD4+ T cells sorted from blood. Subset specified: CD45RA-negative fraction. CDR3 protein: CASSPSWMTDTQYF. CDR3 coding DNA: TGCGCCAGCAGTCCGTCGTGGATGACGGATACGCAGTATTTT.